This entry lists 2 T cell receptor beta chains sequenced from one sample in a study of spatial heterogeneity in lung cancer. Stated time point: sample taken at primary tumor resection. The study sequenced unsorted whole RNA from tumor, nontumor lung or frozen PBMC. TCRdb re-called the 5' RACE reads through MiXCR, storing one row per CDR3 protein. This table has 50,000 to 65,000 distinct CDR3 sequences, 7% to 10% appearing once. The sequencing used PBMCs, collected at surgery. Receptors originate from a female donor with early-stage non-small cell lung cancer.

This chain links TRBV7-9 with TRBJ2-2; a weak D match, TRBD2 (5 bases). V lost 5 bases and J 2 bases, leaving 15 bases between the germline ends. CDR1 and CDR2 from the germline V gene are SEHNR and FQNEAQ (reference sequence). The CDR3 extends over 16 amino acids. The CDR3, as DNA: TGTGCCAGCAGCCTGGTGGGTTCGGGAAACACCGGGGAGCTGTTTTTT. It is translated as CASSLVGSGNTGELFF.

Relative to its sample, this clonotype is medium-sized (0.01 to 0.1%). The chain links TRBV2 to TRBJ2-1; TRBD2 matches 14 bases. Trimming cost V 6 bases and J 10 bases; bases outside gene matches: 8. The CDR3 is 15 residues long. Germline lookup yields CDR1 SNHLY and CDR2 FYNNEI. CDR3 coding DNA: TGTGCCAGCAGCCCGACTAGCGGGGGGGCCCCCGAGCAGTTCTTC. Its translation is CASSPTSGGAPEQFF.